Given below is one T cell receptor beta chain in context. The antigen is not known. The TCR beta library used iRepertoire HTBI primers with Arm-PCR amplification of CDR3. TCRdb called the multiplex PCR reads again in MiXCR, with one record for every CDR3 protein. The sample lists under 450,000 distinct CDR3 sequences; more than 20% were seen once. The data derive from a study of regulatory T cells in long-lasting Graves disease. Study summary: Patients with persistent Graves' disease had over 5 years of antithyroid drugs and persistent TSH receptor antibodies. Study-level findings and limits: When disease was persistent, TRBV28, TRBJ1-2 and TRBJ2-5 were the favored segments.

Time point here: persistent/refractory GD, antithyroid drugs over 5 years with positive TRAb. Researchers made the TCR library from RNA that was extracted from PBMCs. Per American Thyroid Association guidelines, Graves' disease was diagnosed. J lost 6 bases, V lost 4 bases, and 15 bases had no gene match. CDR1 is MGHRA, CDR2 YSYEKL, per germline. The CDR3 runs 16 residues. Material: peripheral blood mononuclear cells (PBMCs), obtained when the disease was refractory, from a patient treated with antithyroid drugs. V is TRBV4-1 and J is TRBJ2-7, with TRBD1 matching over 7 bases. This clonotype originated in a woman in her forties with Graves disease. The CDR3 region has the DNA TGCGCCAGCAGCCCGGGACCAGGGGGTTTTCTTGTCGAGCAGTACTTC. Amino acid sequence: CASSPGPGGFLVEQYF.